The present entry profiles one TCR beta chain with its context. Its antigen is currently unknown. Active moderate-to-severe ophthalmopathy, Clinical Activity Score at least 3, NOSPECS at least 4, under 3 months' duration. Each 10 ml fresh peripheral blood draw supplied the PBMCs. This record belongs to a study of T cells in Graves' hyperthyroidism and ophthalmopathy. At the level of the study: It was at initial diagnosis, before any treatment, that peripheral blood was collected.

Amplified TCR beta CDR3 regions came from RNA transcripts. The TCR CDR3 was amplified in a first-round RT-PCR using the HTBI primer set. A single record per CDR3 protein comes from TCRdb applying MiXCR to the multiplex PCR reads. The sample records 400,000 or so distinct CDR3 sequences, roughly 15% being singletons. Broader study findings: Prediction of ophthalmopathy progression came a median around 6 months pre-onset.

The clonotype comes from a woman aged 60 to 75 with Graves' ophthalmopathy. Material: blood.

CDR3 amino acids: CASSRDRSPYEQYF. The CDR3 region has the DNA TGTGCCAGCAGCCGAGACAGGAGCCCCTACGAGCAGTACTTC. The J gene is TRBJ2-7, the V gene TRBV6-1, with D perhaps matching TRBD1 (6 bases). V was shortened by 6 bases and J by 2 bases, with 14 bases between the two germline ends. Germline V gene sequence: CDR1 MNHNS, CDR2 SASEGT. The CDR3 spans 14 residues.